This TCR beta chain was documented in a study of OX40 agonist ivuxolimab in advanced cancers. Whole-study results and caveats: With doses of 0.1 to 3.0 mg/kg, CD4+ and CD8+ blood T cells had undergone clonal expansion by week 6.

V shed 4 bases and J shed 0 bases, with 8 bases lying between them. The length of the CDR3 is 14 residues. Germline V CDR1 and CDR2: SGHRS, YFSETQ. Only in-frame clones appear in the TCRdb table, and some are missing; sequencing was by immunoSEQ multiplex PCR. The sample has under 45,000 clones, less than 80% seen once. Turning to this clone: Its antigen is undetermined.

Sequencing was performed on CD4+ or CD8+ T cells sorted from blood, taken in a trial of the OX40 agonist ivuxolimab. The genes are TRBV5-1 and TRBJ1-3; no firm D call. This receptor was taken from an adult with an advanced solid tumor such as melanoma, head and neck, liver or kidney cancer. The CDR3 sequence is CASSAEGSGNTIYF. CDR3 DNA: TGCGCCAGCAGCGCGGAAGGCTCTGGAAACACCATATATTTT.